This TCR beta chain emerged from a study of regulatory dendritic cells for organ transplantation. Overall study findings and caveats: Alloreactive memory CD8+ T cell pools varied considerably between individuals.

Only in-frame clones appear in the TCRdb table, and some are missing; sequencing was by immunoSEQ multiplex PCR. The sample lists almost 30,000 clones, almost 80% seen once, with 2.2% in the top ten. This CDR3 has 15 amino acids. V was cut by 0 bases and J by 4 bases, with 14 bases left in between. About this clone: The antigen is unknown.

The source of this sequence is a human donor in good health. The chain carries TRBV5-3 and TRBJ2-7; D could derive from TRBD1 or TRBD2 (5 bases each). TRBV5-3 qualifies as an ORF whose function is uncertain. Sequencing was done on a sample of memory CD4+ T cells from blood. The subset is: CD45RO+ memory T cells. CDR3 nucleotides: TGTGCCAGAAGCTTGGTTGGGCAGGGAGTATACGAGCAGTACTTC. Protein product: CARSLVGQGVYEQYF.